This T cell receptor (beta chain) was identified during a study of molecular identifiers for immune sequencing clone quantification. Library preparation followed earlier protocols using designated TCR primers. MiXCR, run by TCRdb on the PCR reads, gives a single entry per CDR3 protein. The sample includes hundreds of thousands of distinct CDR3 sequences, 15% to 20% of them seen just once. With 0 bases clipped from V and 5 bases from J, the junction kept 6 bases outside the gene matches. This CDR3 comprises 16 residues. Germline V CDR1 and CDR2: SEHNR, FQNEAQ (reference sequence). Sorting recovered naive CD8 T cells on a CD8+CD4-CCR7+CD45RA+ profile. This clonotype was picked up many times. Its target is not known. Study-level points and caveats: Jurkat TCR RNA from one cell was spiked into about a million naive cells, and it was reportedly detectable there. Clones of above 20 RNA copies carried over 99% of effector molecules; in naive cells they carried under 1%.

The sequenced material came from naive CD8+ T cells from blood, with Jurkat cell RNA spiked in. The subset here: FACS-sorted CD8+CD4-CCR7+CD45RA+ naive T cells. The V call is TRBV7-9, the J call TRBJ1-5, with 8 bases identical to TRBD1. The sequence was collected from a human donor in good health. Some libraries in this study had Jurkat cell RNA spiked in. CDR3 bases: TGTGCCAGCAGCTTAGCGTTAGGACAGGGCCATCAGCCCCAGCATTTT. Protein product: CASSLALGQGHQPQHF.